The 5 T cell receptor beta chains listed next were all sequenced from one sample in a study of PD-1 blockade in classical Hodgkin lymphoma. This table comes from immunoSEQ multiplex PCR, and its TCRdb copy is limited to in-frame clones, with some not included. The sample shows more than 10,000 clones, 65% to 90% of them seen only once. With no exception, relapse followed autologous stem cell transplantation in all patients, and brentuximab vedotin exposure varied. The sequenced sample was peripheral blood mononuclear cells (PBMCs), obtained at baseline. These receptors all stem from a human donor with classical Hodgkin lymphoma.

The chain is built from TRBV6-5 and TRBJ1-5; D is ambiguous. Germline CDR1 reads MNHEY; CDR2 reads SVGAGI. The CDR3 runs to 11 residues. V lost 4 bases to trimming and J lost 4 bases, with 2 bases between them. This CDR3 reads CASSSNQPQHF. Here the CDR3 DNA reads TGTGCCAGCAGTTCTAATCAGCCCCAGCATTTT.

V is TRBV2 and J is TRBJ2-7; D is unresolved. This CDR3 region has 15 residues. The germline CDR1 and CDR2 sequences are SNHLY and FYNNEI. The germline V and J ends were trimmed by 6 bases and 0 bases, with 15 bases remaining between them. The CDR3 spells CASRHPDGPSYEQYF. In DNA, the CDR3 is TGTGCCAGCAGGCATCCTGACGGACCCTCCTACGAGCAGTACTTC.

The rearrangement joins TRBV28 to TRBJ1-2, with TRBD1 matching 9 bases. The junction had 9 bases not matched to a gene; V was cut back by 6 bases and J by 4 bases. The CDR3 is 15 residues long. CDR1 and CDR2 (germline): MDHEN, SYDVKM. The CDR3 sequence is CASSENRGQSYGYTF. The CDR3 DNA sequence: TGTGCCAGCAGCGAAAACAGGGGGCAGAGCTATGGCTACACCTTC.

The gene calls are TRBV7-9 and TRBJ1-1, with D perhaps TRBD1 (6 bases). V lost 4 bases and J 1 base, leaving 10 bases between the germline ends. Per germline, CDR1 SEHNR and CDR2 FQNEAQ (reference sequence). The CDR3 runs 14 residues. CDR3 coding DNA: TGTGCCAGCAGCTCGGGACAACCGAACACTGAAGCTTTCTTT. As protein: CASSSGQPNTEAFF.

The chain carries TRBV7-8 and TRBJ2-7; 13 bases line up with TRBD2. The V and J ends lost 5 bases and 5 bases, in that order; junction bases with no gene match: 9. The CDR3 covers 16 residues. Germline V gene sequence: CDR1 SGHVS, CDR2 FQNEAQ. CDR3 in amino acids: CASSPLGLAGVNEQYF. CDR3 coding DNA: TGTGCCAGCAGCCCATTAGGACTAGCGGGAGTTAACGAGCAGTACTTC.